The 29 T cell receptor beta chains below were found in one sample sequenced in a study of T-cell reconstitution after alpha-beta-depleted transplantation in children. It was with unique molecular identifiers that the TCRbeta library was prepared. MiXCR, applied by TCRdb to the PCR reads, yields one record per CDR3 protein. This table has under 250,000 distinct CDR3 sequences, roughly a quarter appearing once. The sequenced sample was PBMCs, mostly from graft donor cells, obtained 360 days after TCRalphabeta/CD19-depleted stem cell transplant. These receptor sequences come from a female patient aged 2-9 years who had a stem cell transplant for congenital amegakaryocytic thrombocytopenia, so the T cells may come from the graft donor.

There are a few counts of this clonotype. The CDR3 loop is CASNPGQGDDEQYF. CDR3 DNA sequence: TGTGCCAGCAATCCGGGACAGGGGGACGACGAGCAGTACTTC. The chain couples TRBV12-3 or TRBV12-4 to TRBJ2-7, with 11 bases lining up with TRBD1. The V and J ends lost 7 bases and 5 bases, in that order; junction bases with no gene match: 7. The length of the CDR3 is 14 residues.

This clonotype was observed at least ten times. The chain's CDR3 is CASSLADLLDEQFF. CDR3 DNA sequence: TGTGCCAGCAGTTTAGCCGACCTTCTCGATGAGCAGTTCTTC. The chain uses TRBV12-3 or TRBV12-4 and TRBJ2-1; D is undetermined. The CDR3 is made up of 14 amino acids. The V and J ends lost 0 bases and 8 bases respectively, with 11 bases between them.

The chain carries TRBV5-1 and TRBJ2-7, with 13 bases fitting TRBD2. The junction had 14 bases not matched to a gene; V was cut back by 4 bases and J by 4 bases. The CDR3 consists of 18 residues. CDR1 SGHRS and CDR2 YFSETQ come from the germline V gene. The DNA for the CDR3 is TGCGCCAGCAGCCGGCGAGGGACTAGCGGGATCCCGGGTTACGAGCAGTACTTC. It translates to CASSRRGTSGIPGYEQYF.

The V call is TRBV19, the J call TRBJ1-5, with D possibly matching TRBD1 (6 bases). The length of the CDR3 is 14 residues. Trimming took 9 bases from V and 7 from J, leaving 19 bases between them. Germline lookup yields CDR1 LNHDA and CDR2 SQIVND (reference sequence). CDR3 region: CASHSNRVTQPQHF. The CDR3 DNA reads TGTGCCAGCCACAGCAACAGGGTAACACAGCCCCAGCATTTT.

The chain uses TRBV20-1 and TRBJ2-7; 9 positions match TRBD2. CDR1 and CDR2 from the germline V gene are DFQATT and SNEGSKA (reference sequence). This CDR3 spans 14 amino acids. V gave up 2 bases and J gave up 2 bases; unmatched junction bases: 4. CDR3 residues: CSARIPSGTYEQYF. The CDR3 nucleotides are TGCAGTGCTAGAATTCCTAGCGGGACCTACGAGCAGTACTTC.

V and J are TRBV10-3 and TRBJ2-3; 10 bases map to TRBD2. Germline-derived CDR1 and CDR2 are ENHRY and SYGVKD. J lost 2 bases, V lost 0 bases, and 11 bases had no gene match. The CDR3 consists of 19 residues. DNA of the CDR3: TGTGCCATCAGTGAGTCTTGGGGTCGGACTAGCGGATTCACAGATACGCAGTATTTT. It specifies CAISESWGRTSGFTDTQYF.

The chain employs TRBV2 and TRBJ2-5; D remains unclear. The CDR3 extends over 11 amino acids. Per germline, CDR1 SNHLY and CDR2 FYNNEI. V lost 7 bases and J lost 7, with 10 bases in between. The chain's CDR3 is CASTTPRTQYF. DNA of the CDR3: TGTGCCAGCACGACTCCCAGGACCCAGTACTTC.

The chain joins TRBV5-1 to TRBJ1-2, with 11 nucleotides matching TRBD1. The CDR3 is made up of 16 amino acids. V shed 2 bases, J shed 1 base, and the junction held 4 bases outside the gene matches. Germline V gene data show CDR1 as SGHRS and CDR2 as YFSETQ. CDR3 residues: CASSLGTGGFNYGYTF. The CDR3 bases are TGCGCCAGCAGCTTAGGGACAGGGGGATTTAACTATGGCTACACCTTC.

The chain recombines TRBV12-3 or TRBV12-4 with TRBJ2-7, with TRBD1 matching 7 bases. J lost 5 bases, V lost 6 bases, and 10 bases had no gene match. This CDR3 region has 14 residues. CDR3 coding DNA: TGTGCCAGCAGCTGGAGGACAGGCAGCGACGAGCAGTACTTC. Translation gives CASSWRTGSDEQYF.

This sequence joins TRBV6-5 and TRBJ2-5; D not certain. This CDR3 is built from 14 residues. Trimming removed 0 bases from V and 5 bases from J, with 10 bases in between. From germline, CDR1 is MNHEY and CDR2 SVGAGI. The CDR3 reads CASSYSTTGETQYF. DNA of the CDR3: TGTGCCAGCAGTTACTCGACGACTGGTGAGACCCAGTACTTC.

In regard to this clonotype: In this CDR3 the conserved last residue, phenylalanine or tryptophan, is missing, so a read error is likely. V is TRBV12-3 or TRBV12-4 and J is TRBJ2-1; 8 nucleotides match TRBD1. The CDR3 contains 16 residues. V shed 5 bases, J shed 7 bases, and the junction held 13 bases outside the gene matches. Here the CDR3 DNA reads TGTGCCAGCAGTCGGCCAGGACAGGGCCTGGATAATGAGCAGTTCTTG. It specifies CASSRPGQGLDNEQFL.

V gene TRBV27 combines with J gene TRBJ2-7, with D perhaps TRBD2 (6 bases). The CDR3 extends over 14 amino acids. Per germline, CDR1 MNHEY and CDR2 SMNVEV (reference sequence). The V and J ends lost 6 bases and 2 bases respectively, with 14 bases between them. CDR3 region: CASSWRGGAYEQYF. The CDR3 DNA reads as TGTGCCAGCAGCTGGCGGGGAGGAGCCTACGAGCAGTACTTC.

This clonotype was picked up a small number of times. The V and J genes are TRBV7-6 and TRBJ2-1; D perhaps matches TRBD2 (5 bases). Trimming cost V 4 bases and J 9 bases, with 13 bases left between them. Per the germline V gene, CDR1 is SGHVS and CDR2 is FNYEAQ. The CDR3 contains 13 residues. CDR3 nucleotide sequence: TGTGCCAGCAGCTCCCAGACTACCGCTGAGCAGTTCTTC. It yields the protein CASSSQTTAEQFF.

This clonotype was seen a few times. The chain recombines TRBV28 with TRBJ1-2; D call uncertain. The CDR3 is 13 residues long. V was shortened by 11 bases and J by 5 bases, with 18 bases between the two germline ends. The germline CDR1 and CDR2 sequences are MDHEN and SYDVKM. The CDR3 sequence: CAAGIKSLYGYTF. CDR3 nucleotides: TGTGCCGCAGGAATAAAAAGCCTTTATGGCTACACCTTC.

In this sample, this clonotype turned up many times. The J gene is TRBJ2-3, the V gene TRBV12-3 or TRBV12-4; D ambiguous. Between the trimmed V and J ends, which lost 2 bases and 7 bases, there was a span of 16 bases. The CDR3 length is 15 residues. The CDR3 here is CASSLSRQKDNTQYF. Here the CDR3 DNA reads TGTGCCAGCAGTTTATCCCGACAAAAGGATAATACGCAGTATTTT.

This clonotype has more than one count but fewer than ten. The rearrangement links TRBV12-3 or TRBV12-4 to TRBJ1-3; D is uncertain. The CDR3 is 14 residues long. Deletions cut 9 bases from V and 3 bases from J, with 15 bases between. DNA of the CDR3: TGTGCCAGTAAGGTCGGGCAGGATGGAAACACCATATATTTT. This encodes CASKVGQDGNTIYF.

The chain combines TRBV4-2 with TRBJ2-2; D possibly corresponds to TRBD1 (6 bases). The CDR3 length is 17 residues. CDR1 and CDR2 (germline): LGHNA, YNFKEQ. Trimming took off 0 bases at V and 1 base at J, with 12 bases between the two ends. CDR3: CASSQDAGTRNTGELFF. The CDR3 DNA is TGTGCCAGCAGCCAAGATGCCGGGACACGGAACACCGGGGAGCTGTTTTTT.

This sequence joins TRBV4-1 and TRBJ1-3; 12 nucleotides agree with TRBD1. V was clipped by 5 bases and J by 3 bases; unmatched bases: 5. The CDR3 runs to 16 residues. Germline CDR1 reads MGHRA; CDR2 reads YSYEKL. The CDR3 spells CASSNRDRGLGNTIYF. DNA for the CDR3: TGCGCCAGCAGCAACCGGGACAGGGGGCTTGGAAACACCATATATTTT.

The sample holds a few counts of this clonotype. The chain couples TRBV7-6 to TRBJ1-4; the D gene is possibly TRBD1 (5 bases). CDR1 is SGHVS and CDR2 is FNYEAQ in the germline V gene. This CDR3 has 15 residues. V was cut by 5 bases and J by 4 bases, with 14 bases left in between. This chain's CDR3 is CASSATAGGNEKLFF. CDR3 sequence (DNA): TGTGCCAGCAGCGCGACCGCCGGGGGTAATGAAAAACTGTTTTTT.

The V gene is TRBV13, the J gene TRBJ2-7; 8 positions match TRBD2. Germline assignment: CDR1 PRHDT and CDR2 FYEKMQ (reference sequence). This CDR3 is 15 amino acids long. J lost 6 bases, V lost 5 bases, and 12 bases had no gene match. CDR3 loop: CASSIHSGEGIEQYF. In DNA form, the CDR3 reads TGTGCCAGCAGCATACATAGCGGGGAGGGAATCGAGCAGTACTTC.

This clonotype was picked up many times. The rearrangement joins TRBV4-3 to TRBJ1-3; TRBD1 matches 9 bases. V lost 4 bases and J lost 3; bases outside the gene matches: 4. CDR1 and CDR2 (germline): LGHNA, YSLEER. The CDR3 has 15 residues. The CDR3 loop reads CASSPQTGGGNTIYF. Written as DNA, the CDR3 is TGCGCCAGCAGCCCCCAGACAGGGGGTGGAAACACCATATATTTT.

The chain recombines TRBV7-3 with TRBJ2-2; a possible D gene is TRBD2 (6 bases). Trimming shortened V by 5 bases and J by 4 bases, and 14 bases separated the two germline ends. Per germline, CDR1 SGHTA and CDR2 FQGTGA. CDR3 length: 15 residues. The CDR3 coding sequence is TGTGCCAGCAGCCAAGAAGGAGGGGTCACCGGGGAGCTGTTTTTT. It is translated as CASSQEGGVTGELFF.

J is TRBJ2-7 and V is TRBV4-2, with 9 bases that match TRBD1. The V and J ends lost 3 bases and 5 bases, in that order; junction bases with no gene match: 5. CDR1 LGHNA and CDR2 YNFKEQ come from the germline V gene. This CDR3 spans 14 amino acids. CDR3: CASSHGTGTDEQYF. CDR3 nucleotide sequence: TGTGCCAGCAGCCACGGGACAGGGACTGACGAGCAGTACTTC.

Comments on this clonotype: At one boundary the junction diverges from the germline segment, which might be a read error. This sequence joins TRBV7-9 and TRBJ2-2; possibly TRBD2 for D (5 bases). Germline V gene sequence: CDR1 SEHNR, CDR2 FQNEAQ (reference sequence). The length of the CDR3 is 12 residues. CDR3 coding DNA: TGTGCCAGCAGTGGAAGAACCGGGGAGCTGTGTTTT. It codes for CASSGRTGELCF.

This chain connects TRBV9 to TRBJ2-3; D perhaps matches TRBD2 (5 bases). This CDR3 has 16 residues. Germline CDR1 and CDR2: SGDLS and YYNGEE. Trimming cost V 4 bases and J 5 bases, with 20 bases left between them. CDR3 nucleotides: TGTGCCAGCAGCCCCCAGCTAGGTGGAGGCGGAGATACGCAGTATTTT. Residues: CASSPQLGGGGDTQYF.

This clonotype was observed a handful of times. The chain has TRBV7-2 and TRBJ2-7; D might be TRBD1 or TRBD2, each matching 5 bases. Trimming stripped 4 bases from V and 2 bases from J, with 15 bases between. This CDR3 is built from 15 residues. Germline lookup yields CDR1 SGHTA and CDR2 FQGNSA. CDR3 DNA sequence: TGTGCCAGCAGCTCCTCCGGGACGGTCCCCTACGAGCAGTACTTC. Residues: CASSSSGTVPYEQYF.

The chain has TRBV7-9 and TRBJ2-7; no clear D gene. The CDR3 extends over 13 amino acids. Trimming left V 5 bases short and J 2 bases short, with 10 bases between. The germline V gene has CDR1 SEHNR and CDR2 FQNEAQ (reference sequence). CDR3 in DNA: TGTGCCAGCAGCCCCCCAGGAACCTACGAGCAGTACTTC. This gives the protein CASSPPGTYEQYF.

The rearrangement joins TRBV28 to TRBJ2-3; a weak D match, TRBD1 (5 bases). Trimming shortened V by 5 bases and J by 10 bases, and 10 bases separated the two germline ends. Germline V gene sequence: CDR1 MDHEN, CDR2 SYDVKM. The length of the CDR3 is 11 residues. As DNA, the CDR3 is TGTGCCAGCAGTGTCAGGGTTCCGCAGTATTTT. It codes for CASSVRVPQYF. Complete variable domain (other parts from reference TRBV28 and TRBJ2-3): DVKVTQSSRYLVKRTGEKVFLECVQDMDHENMFWYRQDPGLGLRLIYFSYDVKMKEKGDIPEGYSVSREKKERFSLILESASTNQTSMYLCASSVRVPQYFGPGTRLTVL.

This rearrangement joins TRBV6-1 to TRBJ2-1; tentatively, D is TRBD2 (5 bases). Germline-derived CDR1 and CDR2 are MNHNS and SASEGT. V lost 11 bases, J lost 2 bases, and 13 bases lay in between. The CDR3 has 13 amino acids. CDR3 amino acids: CAAQRAPYNEQFF. In nucleotides, the CDR3 is TGTGCCGCGCAGAGGGCCCCCTACAATGAGCAGTTCTTC.